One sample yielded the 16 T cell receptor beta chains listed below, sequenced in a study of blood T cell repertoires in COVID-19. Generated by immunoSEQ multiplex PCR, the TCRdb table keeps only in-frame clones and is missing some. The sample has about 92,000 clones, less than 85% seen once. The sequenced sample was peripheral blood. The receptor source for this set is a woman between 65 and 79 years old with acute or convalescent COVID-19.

The CDR3 sequence: CAWNRDSYEQYF. In DNA form, the CDR3 reads TGTGCCTGGAACAGGGATTCCTACGAGCAGTACTTC. The chain joins TRBV30 to TRBJ2-7; weak D call: TRBD1 (6 bases). The CDR3 has 12 residues. CDR1 is GTSNPN and CDR2 is SVGIG in the germline V gene (reference sequence). Trimming pared 4 bases from V and 1 base from J, leaving 8 bases between.

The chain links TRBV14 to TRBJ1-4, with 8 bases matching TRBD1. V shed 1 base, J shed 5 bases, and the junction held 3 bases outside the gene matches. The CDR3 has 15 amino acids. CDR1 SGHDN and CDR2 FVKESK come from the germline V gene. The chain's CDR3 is CASSQGTGFNEKLFF. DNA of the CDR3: TGTGCCAGCAGCCAAGGGACAGGGTTCAATGAAAAACTGTTTTTT.

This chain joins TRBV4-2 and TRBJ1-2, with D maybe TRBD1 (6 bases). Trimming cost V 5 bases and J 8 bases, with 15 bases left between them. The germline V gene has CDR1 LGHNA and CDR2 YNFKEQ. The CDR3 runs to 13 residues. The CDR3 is CASSEQGRWGYTF. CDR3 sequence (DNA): TGTGCCAGCAGCGAACAGGGTCGTTGGGGCTACACCTTC.

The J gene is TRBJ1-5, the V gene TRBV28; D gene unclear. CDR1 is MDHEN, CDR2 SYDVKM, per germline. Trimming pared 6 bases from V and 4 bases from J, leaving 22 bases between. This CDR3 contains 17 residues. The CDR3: CASSGRRARVGNQPQHF. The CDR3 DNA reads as TGTGCCAGCAGCGGTCGGAGGGCCCGCGTTGGGAATCAGCCCCAGCATTTT.

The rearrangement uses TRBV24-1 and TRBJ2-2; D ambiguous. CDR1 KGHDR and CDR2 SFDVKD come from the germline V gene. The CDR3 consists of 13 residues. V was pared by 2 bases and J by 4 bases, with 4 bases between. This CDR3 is CATSDSFTGELFF. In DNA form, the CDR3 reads TGTGCCACCAGTGATTCCTTCACCGGGGAGCTGTTTTTT.

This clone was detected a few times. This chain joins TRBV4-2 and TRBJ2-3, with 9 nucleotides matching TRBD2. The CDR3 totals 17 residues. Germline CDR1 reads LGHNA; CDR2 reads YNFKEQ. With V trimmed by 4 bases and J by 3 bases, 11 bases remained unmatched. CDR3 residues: CASSRGGGGAETDTQYF. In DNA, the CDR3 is TGTGCCAGCAGCCGGGGCGGCGGGGGGGCCGAGACAGATACGCAGTATTTT.

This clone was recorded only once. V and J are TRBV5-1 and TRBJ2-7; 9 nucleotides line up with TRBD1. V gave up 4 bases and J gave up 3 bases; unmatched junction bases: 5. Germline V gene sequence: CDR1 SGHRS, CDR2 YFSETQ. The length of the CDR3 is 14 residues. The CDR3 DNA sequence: TGCGCCAGCAGCCGAGACAGGGGGGTCTACGAGCAGTACTTC. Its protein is CASSRDRGVYEQYF.

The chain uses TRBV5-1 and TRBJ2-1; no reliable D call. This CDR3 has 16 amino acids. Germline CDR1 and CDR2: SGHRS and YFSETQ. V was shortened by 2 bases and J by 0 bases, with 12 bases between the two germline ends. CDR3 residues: CASSLNAVSSYNEQFF. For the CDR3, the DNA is TGCGCCAGCAGCTTAAACGCGGTTAGCTCCTACAATGAGCAGTTCTTC.

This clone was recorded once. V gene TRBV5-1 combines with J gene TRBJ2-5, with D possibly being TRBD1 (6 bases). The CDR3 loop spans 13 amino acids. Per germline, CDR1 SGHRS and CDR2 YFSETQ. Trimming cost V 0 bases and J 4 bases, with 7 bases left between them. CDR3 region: CASSLGGRETQYF. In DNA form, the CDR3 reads TGCGCCAGCAGCTTGGGGGGGCGAGAGACCCAGTACTTC.

CDR3 sequence reads: CSARLAGSSYEQYF. The CDR3 coding sequence is TGCAGCGCTAGACTAGCGGGGAGCTCCTACGAGCAGTACTTC. The chain has TRBV29-1 and TRBJ2-7; 11 positions match TRBD2. After removal of 7 bases from V and 0 bases from J, the junction contained 5 bases not matched to a gene. Germline V CDR1 and CDR2: SQVTM, ANQGSEA. The length of the CDR3 is 14 residues.

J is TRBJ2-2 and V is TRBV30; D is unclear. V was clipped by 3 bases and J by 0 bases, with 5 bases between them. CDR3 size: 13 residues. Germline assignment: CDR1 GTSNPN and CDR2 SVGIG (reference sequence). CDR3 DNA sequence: TGTGCCTGGAGGGCAGCGAACACCGGGGAGCTGTTTTTT. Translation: CAWRAANTGELFF.

The CDR3 reads CASSQEEGGYTF. The CDR3 bases are TGTGCCAGCAGCCAGGAGGAGGGGGGCTACACCTTC. The V call is TRBV3-1 (or the pseudogene TRBV3-2), the J call TRBJ1-2, with a tentative D call TRBD1 (5 bases). The germline CDR1 and CDR2 sequences are LGHDT and YNNKEL (reference sequence). V lost 3 bases and J 8 bases, leaving 10 bases between the germline ends. There are 12 residues in the CDR3.

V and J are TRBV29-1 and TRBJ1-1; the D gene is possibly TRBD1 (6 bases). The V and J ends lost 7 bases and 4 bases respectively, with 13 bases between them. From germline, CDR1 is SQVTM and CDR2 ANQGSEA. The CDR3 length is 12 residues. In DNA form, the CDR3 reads TGCAGCGGTACAGGGTCGAGCACTGAAGCTTTCTTT. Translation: CSGTGSSTEAFF.

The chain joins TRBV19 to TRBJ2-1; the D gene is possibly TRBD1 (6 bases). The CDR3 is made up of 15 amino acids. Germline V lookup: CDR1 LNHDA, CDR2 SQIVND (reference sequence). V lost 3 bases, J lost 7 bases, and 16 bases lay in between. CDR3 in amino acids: CASSIPQGLRNEQFF. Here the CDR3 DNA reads TGTGCCAGTAGTATCCCCCAGGGGCTTAGGAATGAGCAGTTCTTC.

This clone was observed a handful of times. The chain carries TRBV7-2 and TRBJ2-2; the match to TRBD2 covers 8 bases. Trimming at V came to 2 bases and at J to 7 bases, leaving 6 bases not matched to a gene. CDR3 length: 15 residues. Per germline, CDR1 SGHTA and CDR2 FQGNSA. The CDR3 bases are TGTGCCAGCAGCTTACGGGTAGCGGGGTACGGGGAGCTGTTTTTT. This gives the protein CASSLRVAGYGELFF. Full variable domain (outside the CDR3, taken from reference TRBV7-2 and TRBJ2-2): GAGVSQSPSNKVTEKGKDVELRCDPISGHTALYWYRQSLGQGLEFLIYFQGNSAPDKSGLPSDRFSAERTGGSVSTLTIQRTQQEDSAVYLCASSLRVAGYGELFFGEGSRLTVL.

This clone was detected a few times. The CDR3 sequence is CASSDPGFYGYTF. The CDR3 nucleotides read TGTGCCAGCAGTGACCCAGGGTTTTATGGCTACACCTTC. The chain links TRBV6-2 or TRBV6-3 to TRBJ1-2, with D possibly being TRBD1 (5 bases). Trimming removed 5 bases from V and 5 bases from J, with 12 bases in between. Germline lookup yields CDR1 MNHEY and CDR2 SVGEGT. This CDR3 is 13 amino acids long.